This T cell receptor (beta chain) emerged from a study of T cells in Graves' hyperthyroidism and ophthalmopathy. Study conclusions and caveats: Before onset, by a median of approximately 5.9 months, the model predicted ophthalmopathy.

Amplified TCR beta CDR3 regions derived from RNA transcripts. A first-round RT-PCR of the TCR CDR3 used the HTBI primer set. TCRdb passed the multiplex PCR reads through MiXCR, listing each CDR3 protein once. The data contain over 650,000 distinct CDR3 sequences, 45% of them seen just once; the ten biggest clones take up less than 9%. The V end was cut by 8 bases, the J end by 6 bases, with 14 bases between. The CDR3 totals 13 residues. CDR1 SQVTM and CDR2 ANQGSEA come from the germline V gene. Comment on this clonotype: Its target is unknown.

This clonotype was obtained from an adult man with Graves' disease, either hyperthyroidism or ophthalmopathy (not recorded which). The V and J genes are TRBV29-1 and TRBJ1-6; D might be TRBD1 (5 bases). The source material was peripheral blood or thyroid tissue (not recorded which). The DNA for the CDR3 is TGCAGCAGTCAGGGAGAGACTAATTCACCCCTCCACTTT. It translates to CSSQGETNSPLHF.